What follows describes a single TCR beta chain. The antigen is undetermined. V shed 2 bases and J 4 bases; nucleotides not matched to a gene: 6. The CDR3 totals 15 residues. The V gene's germline CDR1 is MGHRA and CDR2 YSYEKL. This entry comes from a study of cytomegalovirus exposure and HLA in healthy donors. Here immunoSEQ multiplex PCR was the method, and the copy in TCRdb shows in-frame clones only, minus some. Altogether 150,000 or so clones are present, approximately 87% being singletons, with the ten largest covering roughly 1.5%. Study-level findings and limits: Some TCR beta chains (about 180 of them) were listed as cytomegalovirus-associated.

The sequencing input was PBMCs. The receptor comes from a woman in her thirties in good health and CMV-seronegative. The genes are TRBV4-1 and TRBJ1-1; TRBD1 aligns across 8 bases. The CDR3 reads CASSQTRDRITEAFF. DNA of the CDR3: TGCGCCAGCAGCCAAACCCGGGACAGGATCACTGAAGCTTTCTTT.